Shown below are 18 T cell receptor beta chains from a single sample sequenced in a study of T cell repertoires in cytomegalovirus infection. MiXCR, run by TCRdb on the reads, gives a single entry per CDR3 protein. The profile shows 900,000 to 950,000 distinct CDR3 sequences, 30% to 40% of them singletons. Their antigen targets remain unknown. This specimen consisted of cultured CD8+ T cells from PBMCs, obtained from culture after CMV antigen stimulation. The receptors shown here come from a human donor in good health (CMV status not recorded). Some clones in this sample may be carry-over from other donors' samples.

The chain has TRBV19 and TRBJ2-7; TRBD1 matches at 8 bases. J gave up 6 bases and V 2 bases, and 6 bases lay outside the gene matches. The CDR3 extends over 14 amino acids. Per germline, CDR1 LNHDA and CDR2 SQIVND (reference sequence). CDR3 nucleotides: TGTGCCAGTAGTATAAGGACAGGGATCTCCGAGCAGTACGTC. Translation: CASSIRTGISEQYV.

The chain is built from TRBV4-1 and TRBJ2-1, with 7 bases fitting TRBD1. This CDR3 comprises 16 residues. With 0 bases clipped from V and 6 bases from J, the junction kept 8 bases outside the gene matches. The V gene's germline CDR1 is MGHRA and CDR2 YSYEKL. The CDR3 sequence: CASSQEETGWGNEQFF. In nucleotides, the CDR3 is TGCGCCAGCAGCCAAGAAGAGACAGGGTGGGGCAATGAGCAGTTCTTC.

The chain recombines TRBV6-5 with TRBJ2-7, with TRBD2 matching over 9 bases. The length of the CDR3 is 12 residues. Germline V gene data show CDR1 as MNHEY and CDR2 as SVGAGI. J lost 7 bases, V lost 2 bases, and 0 bases had no gene match. The CDR3 reads CASSYAGGEQYF. The CDR3 coding sequence is TGTGCCAGCAGTTACGCGGGGGGGGAGCAGTACTTC.

Note on this clonotype: A single base separates this from a much larger clone, so it may be a read error. V gene TRBV7-2 combines with J gene TRBJ2-3, with D possibly matching TRBD2 (6 bases). This CDR3 spans 13 amino acids. Per the germline V gene, CDR1 is SGHTA and CDR2 is FQGNSA. The CDR3 nucleotides read TGTGTCAGCTCGGTAGCGGCCACAGATACGCAGTATTTT. This gives the protein CVSSVAATDTQYF.

This clonotype appeared many times. V gene TRBV7-9 combines with J gene TRBJ2-1, with 9 nucleotides matching TRBD2. There are 15 residues in the CDR3. CDR1 is SEHNR and CDR2 is FQNEAQ in the germline V gene (reference sequence). Trimming cost V 4 bases and J 7 bases; bases outside gene matches: 8. Here the CDR3 DNA reads TGTGCCAGCAGCTCAGGGGCTAGCGGGGAGAATGAGCAGTTCTTC. This translates into CASSSGASGENEQFF. Using reference TRBV7-9 and TRBJ2-1 for the parts outside the CDR3, the full variable domain is DTGVSQNPRHKITKRGQNVTFRCDPISEHNRLYWYRQTLGQGPEFLTYFQNEAQLEKSRLLSDRFSAERPKGSFSTLEIQRTEQGDSAMYLCASSSGASGENEQFFGPGTRLTVL.

The chain uses TRBV6-6 and TRBJ1-2, with 12 nucleotides matching TRBD1. Looked up from germline, CDR1 is MNHNY and CDR2 is SVGAGI (reference sequence). V gave up 2 bases and J gave up 3 bases; unmatched junction bases: 7. This CDR3 comprises 17 residues. The CDR3 sequence is CASSYTTGTGGDYGYTF. The CDR3 coding sequence is TGTGCCAGCAGTTACACCACCGGGACAGGGGGCGACTATGGCTACACCTTC.

This clonotype was found a few times. V and J are TRBV7-8 and TRBJ2-5; D is unclear. Germline V lookup: CDR1 SGHVS, CDR2 FQNEAQ. Trimming took 4 bases from V and 7 from J, leaving 19 bases between them. The CDR3 runs 15 residues. CDR3 amino acids: CASSSPLTGKSTQYF. The CDR3, as DNA: TGTGCCAGCAGCTCCCCCTTGACTGGCAAGTCGACCCAGTACTTC.

This clonotype was counted a single time. The J gene is TRBJ2-2, the V gene TRBV6-5; D uncertain. CDR3 length: 17 amino acids. V was cut by 4 bases and J by 3 bases, with 18 bases left in between. Germline V lookup: CDR1 MNHEY, CDR2 SVGAGI. The DNA of the CDR3 is TGTGCCAGCAGTTCCGCTATTTGGTACGGTGACACCGGGGAGCTGTTTTTT. This translates into CASSSAIWYGDTGELFF.

This clonotype was counted between two and nine times. The chain combines TRBV7-9 with TRBJ1-2; D is undetermined. V lost 8 bases and J lost 7, with 14 bases in between. This CDR3 has 12 residues. Germline-derived CDR1 and CDR2 are SEHNR and FQNEAQ (reference sequence). CDR3 in DNA: TGTGCCAGCCTCAAGCTTGGGTTTGGCTACACCTTC. Its protein product is CASLKLGFGYTF.

A word on this clonotype: A much larger clone lies one base from this, so it may be a read error. This chain connects TRBV11-2 to TRBJ2-7; maybe TRBD1 (6 bases). V lost 5 bases and J 4 bases, leaving 15 bases between the germline ends. Germline V gives CDR1 SGHAT, CDR2 FQNNGV. The CDR3 runs 14 residues. For the CDR3, the DNA is TGTGCCAGCAGCCCGATAGGACAGCGGTACGAGCAGTACTTC. As protein: CASSPIGQRYEQYF.

The rearrangement joins TRBV9 to TRBJ2-1; TRBD1 matches at 7 bases. Germline V gene sequence: CDR1 SGDLS, CDR2 YYNGEE. CDR3 size: 15 residues. V lost 0 bases to trimming and J lost 4 bases; unmatched junction nucleotides: 4. This chain's CDR3 is CASSVGGTDYNEQFF. Here the CDR3 DNA reads TGTGCCAGCAGCGTAGGAGGGACAGATTACAATGAGCAGTTCTTC.

This clonotype was recorded a few times. This chain links TRBV19 with TRBJ2-2, with 8 bases matching TRBD2. The germline V gene encodes CDR1 LNHDA and CDR2 SQIVND (reference sequence). The CDR3 is 17 residues long. The ends lost 4 bases at V and 2 bases at J; junction bases unmatched: 9. The CDR3: CASSTLGGGTNTGELFF. The DNA for the CDR3 is TGTGCCAGTAGTACCCTCGGGGGGGGGACCAACACCGGGGAGCTGTTTTTT. The full variable domain, rest sourced from reference TRBV19 and TRBJ2-2, is DGGITQSPKYLFRKEGQNVTLSCEQNLNHDAMYWYRQDPGQGLRLIYYSQIVNDFQKGDIAEGYSVSREKKESFPLTVTSAQKNPTAFYLCASSTLGGGTNTGELFFGEGSRLTVL.

The chain combines TRBV2 with TRBJ2-5, with 9 bases lining up with TRBD1. CDR1 is SNHLY, CDR2 FYNNEI, per germline. The CDR3 runs 13 residues. Trimming took 9 bases from V and 5 from J; bases not matched to a gene: 7. The CDR3 bases are TGTGCCAGTCCCCGGGACAGGGACGAGACCCAGTACTTC. This sequence encodes CASPRDRDETQYF. Full variable domain (missing parts from reference TRBV2 and TRBJ2-5): EPEVTQTPSHQVTQMGQEVILRCVPISNHLYFYWYRQILGQKVEFLVSFYNNEISEKSEIFDDQFSVERPDGSNFTLKIRSTKLEDSAMYFCASPRDRDETQYFGPGTRLLVL.

The chain joins TRBV19 to TRBJ2-7; TRBD1 agrees at 8 bases. The V segment lost 1 base and the J segment 5 bases; nucleotides outside the gene matches: 4. The CDR3 loop spans 14 amino acids. Germline CDR1 LNHDA, CDR2 SQIVND (reference sequence). For the CDR3, the DNA is TGTGCCAGTAGTATAGGTCAGGGGGCCGACGAGCAGTACTTC. This encodes CASSIGQGADEQYF.

The J gene is TRBJ2-2, the V gene TRBV27; 8 nucleotides match TRBD2. V shed 7 bases, J shed 6 bases, and the junction held 4 bases outside the gene matches. This CDR3 has 13 amino acids. In germline, CDR1 is MNHEY, CDR2 SMNVEV (reference sequence). The CDR3 protein is CASTAGVSGELFF. The CDR3 coding sequence is TGTGCCAGCACAGCGGGGGTATCCGGGGAGCTGTTTTTT.

The chain recombines TRBV6-2 or TRBV6-3 with TRBJ2-7; D remains unclear. Germline-derived CDR1 and CDR2 are MNHEY and SVGEGT. With 6 bases removed from V and 3 bases from J, the gap between germline ends came to 15 bases. The CDR3 runs to 14 residues. In DNA form, the CDR3 reads TGTGCCAGCAGGCATTTTACCAACAGCTACGAGCAGTACGTC. Its protein product is CASRHFTNSYEQYV.

Only a few counts were recorded for this clonotype. CDR3 coding DNA: TGCGCCAGCAGCTTGACGGGGGGTTTCGATGAGCAGTTCTTC. Protein sequence: CASSLTGGFDEQFF. This chain links TRBV5-1 with TRBJ2-1; 7 bases are shared with TRBD2. The CDR3 is 14 residues long. Germline V CDR1 and CDR2: SGHRS, YFSETQ. V shed 1 base, J shed 8 bases, and the junction held 6 bases outside the gene matches.

There are a few counts of this clonotype. The CDR3, as DNA: TGTGCCAGCAGCGCGGGTAACAGGGGGAACAATCAGCCCCAGCATTTT. Amino acid sequence: CASSAGNRGNNQPQHF. The chain links TRBV7-6 to TRBJ1-5; 8 nucleotides agree with TRBD1. Germline values: CDR1 SGHVS, CDR2 FNYEAQ. The ends lost 5 bases at V and 3 bases at J; junction bases unmatched: 9. The CDR3 sequence is 16 residues long.